This TCR beta chain was recovered during a study of T cell responses to AZD1222 COVID-19 vaccine. This table comes from immunoSEQ multiplex PCR, and its TCRdb copy is limited to in-frame clones, with some not included. The table has roughly 120,000 clones, approximately 92% seen once; the top ten hold about 2.6%. Regarding this clone: As yet, its antigen is unknown.

Study outcomes and limitations: The study reported that nearly half of spike-specific TCRs target unmutated variant regions.

The CDR3 is 14 amino acids. The germline V gene encodes CDR1 SEHNR and CDR2 FQNEAQ (reference sequence). The V end lost 6 bases, the J end lost 8 bases, and 17 bases lay between the germline ends. The rearrangement links TRBV7-9 to TRBJ1-3, with D tentatively TRBD1 (6 bases). The starting material was peripheral blood, obtained 28 days after the second AZD1222 dose. The receptor was isolated from an adult who received the AZD1222 COVID-19 vaccine. The chain's CDR3 is CASRAQGNEDTIYF. In DNA form, the CDR3 reads TGTGCCAGCAGGGCGCAGGGGAATGAAGACACCATATATTTT. Based on the CDR3 plus reference TRBV7-9 and TRBJ1-3, the full variable domain is DTGVSQNPRHKITKRGQNVTFRCDPISEHNRLYWYRQTLGQGPEFLTYFQNEAQLEKSRLLSDRFSAERPKGSFSTLEIQRTEQGDSAMYLCASRAQGNEDTIYFGEGSWLTVV.